The present T cell receptor beta chain was sequenced within a study of early T cells in non-severe SARS-CoV-2 infection (dated by TCRdb to the early 2020s). With respect to the entire study: Bulk RNA from unsorted whole blood was used for TCR sequencing, so alpha and beta chains could not be paired.

The CDR1 and CDR2 encoded by the germline V gene (reference sequence) are DFQATT and SNEGSKA. Spanning cysteine to phenylalanine, the CDR3 consists of 14 amino acids. CDR3 DNA only is kept here, 42 bases in frame from base 1. V sheds 3 bases and J sheds 7 bases, leaving 16 bases between their ends. Of note for this clonotype: No cognate antigen has been identified for it. Qualities for individual bases were not recorded, and no much larger clone is one base off.

A case-control design nested within a healthcare worker cohort in London, UK, was used, with weekly nasopharyngeal swab PCR tests and blood sampling performed. Healthcare workers were recruited during the week of the UK lockdown, between 23 and 31 March 2020, and followed weekly for up to roughly 16 weeks. The method behind the library was 5' RACE. The sequencer was a NextSeq 500. To correct for sequencing error and PCR bias, the TCR library protocol tagged individual cDNA molecules with unique molecular identifiers. TCR alpha and beta chains were both sequenced, and the abundances of alpha and beta sequences in each sample were closely correlated with each other. Concerning the study's data processing: Decombinator V4 was used to annotate the V gene, J gene and CDR3 of the TCR sequences. Expanded TCRs were defined as changing significantly between any two time points under a Poisson model with p below 0.0001. TCR abundances were normalised to the total number of TCRs sequenced per sample and were expressed as counts per million. MAIT TCRs were defined by TRAV1-2 paired with TRAJ12, TRAJ20 or TRAJ33, and iNKT TCRs by TRAV10 paired with TRAJ18. VDJdb, accessed on 1 November 2021, was searched for TCRs annotated for CMV, EBV and SARS-CoV-2, and TCRs annotated for more than one antigen were excluded. The public reads were quality trimmed at Q25 with fastp and then assembled into clones with MiXCR by TCRdb, keeping productive beta chains. Identical CDR3 proteins give one entry, which carries the most common genes and DNA. V and J calls and clone size were set by TCRdb, not the authors. This sample lists 70,000 or so distinct CDR3 sequences; 12% were detected once. The top ten clonotypes cover about 3.9% of the sample.

The research as a whole found: VDJdb matching was skewed toward anti-spike CD8 responses, so virus-specific expansions were likely underestimated and private and CD4 specificities were missed.

The chain is assembled from TRBV20-1 and TRBJ1-5; TRBD1 might be the D gene, on 6 matching bases. The clonotype was recovered from an adult who was a healthcare worker with PCR-confirmed SARS-CoV-2 infection or an uninfected control (not recorded which). Source material: whole blood. The DNA is TGCAGTGCTAGTTGGAGGGGGGGTAAGCAGCCCCAGCATTTT. Protein translation: CSASWRGGKQPQHF.